The 24 T cell receptor beta chains in this list originate from one sample, sequenced in a study of T cells in Graves' hyperthyroidism and ophthalmopathy. RNA transcripts gave rise to amplified TCR beta CDR3 regions. RT-PCR in the first round (using the HTBI primer set) targeted the TCR CDR3. TCRdb re-called the multiplex PCR reads through MiXCR, storing one row per CDR3 protein. The data show 500,000 to 550,000 distinct CDR3 sequences, less than 25% seen once. Sequences were obtained from blood. These receptors all stem from a man aged 18 to 30 with Graves' hyperthyroidism.

The V call is TRBV30, the J call TRBJ2-3, with 8 bases matching TRBD2. This CDR3 has 15 amino acids. Germline trimming cut 0 bases from V and 4 bases from J; bases unmatched to any gene: 6. Germline V lookup: CDR1 GTSNPN, CDR2 SVGIG (reference sequence). CDR3 sequence reads: CAWSVIAGRSDTQYF. CDR3 in DNA: TGTGCCTGGAGTGTAATAGCGGGGAGGTCAGATACGCAGTATTTT.

The V and J genes are TRBV12-3 or TRBV12-4 and TRBJ2-2; D is perhaps TRBD2 (7 bases). Trimming pared 6 bases from V and 2 bases from J, leaving 16 bases between. The CDR3 contains 16 residues. For the CDR3, the DNA is TGTGCCAGCAGCCCCCATCGGGGGGCAAACACCGGGGAGCTGTTTTTT. Its protein product is CASSPHRGANTGELFF.

The chain joins TRBV5-5 to TRBJ2-2, with D unresolved. The V end was cut by 2 bases, the J end by 1 base, with 9 bases between. This CDR3 spans 15 amino acids. Germline loops: CDR1 SGHKS, CDR2 YYEKEE (reference sequence). CDR3 residues: CASSFRQLNTGELFF. As DNA, the CDR3 is TGTGCCAGCAGCTTCCGGCAGTTGAACACCGGGGAGCTGTTTTTT.

This clonotype was seen a handful of times. The chain has TRBV18 and TRBJ2-3; no firm D call. Deletions cut 2 bases from V and 0 bases from J, with 9 bases between. This CDR3 is built from 15 residues. Germline V gives CDR1 KGHSH, CDR2 LQKENI. This chain's CDR3 is CASSPSRFSTDTQYF. As DNA, the CDR3 is TGTGCCAGCTCACCATCCCGGTTTAGCACAGATACGCAGTATTTT.

Comments on this clonotype: This sequence may be a read error, since a much larger clone differs from it by one base. The chain couples TRBV29-1 to TRBJ1-1; D is perhaps TRBD1 (5 bases). The CDR3 contains 14 residues. The V end was cut by 8 bases, the J end by 11 bases, with 27 bases between. CDR1 SQVTM and CDR2 ANQGSEA come from the germline V gene. The CDR3 region is CSSSFALEGGVAFF. The CDR3 nucleotides are TGCAGCTCTTCCTTTGCCCTCGAGGGAGGGGTGGCTTTCTTT. The full variable domain, in which reference TRBV29-1 and TRBJ1-1 provide the parts outside the CDR3, is SAVISQKPSRDICQRGTSLTIQCQVDSQVTMMFWYRQQPGQSLTLIATANQGSEATYESGFVIDKFPISRPNLTFSTLTVSNMSPEDSSIYLCSSSFALEGGVAFFGQGTRLTVV.

There are many counts of this clonotype. This chain links TRBV30 with TRBJ2-5; maybe TRBD1 (7 bases). CDR1 and CDR2 (germline): GTSNPN, SVGIG (reference sequence). The CDR3 length is 15 residues. V was cut by 1 base and J by 5 bases, with 17 bases left in between. Here the CDR3 DNA reads TGTGCCTGGAGTGCGACAGGGCTCGCGGGGGAGACCCAGTACTTC. Translating gives CAWSATGLAGETQYF.

Only a few counts were recorded for this clonotype. The chain recombines TRBV5-5 with TRBJ2-7; 8 nucleotides match TRBD1. This CDR3 is built from 16 residues. V lost 0 bases, J lost 4 bases, and 9 bases stayed unmatched. Looked up from germline, CDR1 is SGHKS and CDR2 is YYEKEE (reference sequence). In DNA, the CDR3 is TGTGCCAGCAGCTTGGATCTTGGGACAGGCGGGTACGAGCAGTACTTC. Translating it yields CASSLDLGTGGYEQYF.

On this clonotype: At one boundary the junction diverges from the germline segment, which might be a read error. V usage is TRBV19 and J usage is TRBJ1-1; the D gene is possibly TRBD1 (5 bases). This CDR3 contains 13 residues. Germline V lookup: CDR1 LNHDA, CDR2 SQIVND (reference sequence). The CDR3 protein is CASSIGGETEACF. The CDR3 region has the DNA TGTGCCAGTAGTATCGGGGGAGAAACTGAAGCTTGCTTT.

This clonotype appeared many times. The chain joins TRBV20-1 to TRBJ1-2; D is undetermined. V was pared by 3 bases and J by 2 bases, with 7 bases between. Looked up from germline, CDR1 is DFQATT and CDR2 is SNEGSKA (reference sequence). The CDR3 has 12 amino acids. The CDR3 DNA sequence: TGCAGTGCTAGTATAGGGAACTATGGCTACACCTTC. Translated, it gives CSASIGNYGYTF.

The chain couples TRBV11-1 to TRBJ2-5; tentatively, D is TRBD1 (6 bases). Germline V gene lookup returns CDR1 SGHAT and CDR2 FQDESV (reference sequence). The CDR3 has 17 amino acids. V lost 1 base and J lost 0, with 15 bases in between. CDR3 sequence (DNA): TGTGCCAGCAGCTTAGGTCTGACAGGACACCACCAAGAGACCCAGTACTTC. Its translation: CASSLGLTGHHQETQYF.

This clonotype was observed once. This chain joins TRBV28 and TRBJ2-1; a possible D gene is TRBD2 (6 bases). The CDR3 is 14 amino acids. Germline-derived CDR1 and CDR2 are MDHEN and SYDVKM. V shed 3 bases and J shed 6 bases, with 12 bases lying between them. For the CDR3, the DNA is TGTGCCAGCAGTTTGTGGCGGGATTTCAATGAGCAGTTCTTC. Protein product: CASSLWRDFNEQFF. The full variable domain, in which reference TRBV28 and TRBJ2-1 provide the parts outside the CDR3, is DVKVTQSSRYLVKRTGEKVFLECVQDMDHENMFWYRQDPGLGLRLIYFSYDVKMKEKGDIPEGYSVSREKKERFSLILESASTNQTSMYLCASSLWRDFNEQFFGPGTRLTVL.

The table lists this clonotype with a few counts. The chain joins TRBV12-3 or TRBV12-4 to TRBJ1-2; 12 nucleotides match TRBD1. The CDR3 covers 16 residues. With V trimmed by 4 bases and J by 2 bases, 5 bases remained unmatched. The CDR3 here is CASSSWDRGRNYGYTF. CDR3 nucleotides: TGTGCCAGCAGTTCCTGGGACAGGGGGCGGAACTATGGCTACACCTTC.

This clonotype occurred many times. The chain has TRBV19 and TRBJ1-1; weak D call: TRBD1 (5 bases). The CDR3 covers 13 residues. Trimming cost V 6 bases and J 3 bases, with 11 bases left between them. Germline V gene lookup returns CDR1 LNHDA and CDR2 SQIVND (reference sequence). CDR3 residues: CASRPGGDTEAFF. The DNA of the CDR3 is TGTGCCAGTAGACCAGGAGGGGACACTGAAGCTTTCTTT.

This clonotype showed up many times. V usage is TRBV5-1 and J usage is TRBJ1-2, with a possible D match to TRBD1 (5 bases). The CDR3 length is 14 residues. Germline V lookup: CDR1 SGHRS, CDR2 YFSETQ. Deletions cut 5 bases from V and 0 bases from J, with 11 bases between. The CDR3 bases are TGCGCCAGCAGAGGGGACGTATCTAACTATGGCTACACCTTC. Translated: CASRGDVSNYGYTF.

The table lists this clonotype with a few counts. At one end the junction does not follow the germline gene, possibly because of a read error. This sequence joins TRBV19 and TRBJ1-1; no definite D call. The V gene's germline CDR1 is LNHDA and CDR2 SQIVND (reference sequence). The CDR3 loop spans 15 amino acids. CDR3 nucleotides: TGTGCCAGTAGTTGGGAGGGAGGGATGTACACTGATGCTTTCTTT. This sequence encodes CASSWEGGMYTDAFF.

This clonotype has just a few counts. V and J are TRBV9 and TRBJ2-7; TRBD2 is a possible D gene (6 bases). Trimming took off 0 bases at V and 7 bases at J, with 11 bases between the two ends. This CDR3 spans 13 amino acids. In germline, CDR1 is SGDLS, CDR2 YYNGEE. This chain's CDR3 is CASSVDGGKEQYF. The CDR3 coding sequence is TGTGCCAGCAGCGTAGACGGGGGAAAGGAGCAGTACTTC.

The V call is TRBV6-1, the J call TRBJ1-2; D uncertain. The CDR3 has 14 residues. The ends were cut back, 6 bases at V and 2 bases at J, with 13 bases in the middle. Germline assignment: CDR1 MNHNS and CDR2 SASEGT. The DNA for the CDR3 is TGTGCCAGCAGCCGGGATGCATCAAACTATGGCTACACCTTC. Encoded protein: CASSRDASNYGYTF.

This clonotype was seen at least ten times. The chain has TRBV20-1 and TRBJ1-1; D is perhaps TRBD1 (5 bases). V lost 0 bases, J lost 4 bases, and 15 bases lay in between. The CDR3 spans 15 residues. Germline loops: CDR1 DFQATT, CDR2 SNEGSKA (reference sequence). This CDR3 reads CSARDYGGGGTEAFF. CDR3 sequence (DNA): TGCAGTGCTAGAGATTATGGGGGTGGAGGCACTGAAGCTTTCTTT.

At least ten counts were recorded for this clonotype. CDR3 coding DNA: TGTGCCAGCAGCTTAGATGCCGGATACACTGAAGCTTTCTTT. The encoded protein is CASSLDAGYTEAFF. The chain is built from TRBV7-2 and TRBJ1-1; D uncertain. The germline gives CDR1 SGHTA, CDR2 FQGNSA. The CDR3 contains 14 residues. With 1 base removed from V and 3 bases from J, the gap between germline ends came to 9 bases.

This clonotype was detected many times. This rearrangement joins TRBV6-5 to TRBJ2-7, with a tentative D call TRBD2 (7 bases). This CDR3 spans 15 amino acids. V was shortened by 0 bases and J by 2 bases, with 11 bases between the two germline ends. CDR1 MNHEY and CDR2 SVGAGI come from the germline V gene. DNA for the CDR3: TGTGCCAGCAGTTACTCTTCCGGGGGGCCCTACGAGCAGTACTTC. Translating gives CASSYSSGGPYEQYF.

The chain couples TRBV9 to TRBJ2-5; no reliable D call. Germline V gives CDR1 SGDLS, CDR2 YYNGEE. The CDR3 is 14 amino acids. V was cut by 0 bases and J by 0 bases, with 6 bases left in between. The CDR3 bases are TGTGCCAGCAGCGTAGAGGTCCACCAAGAGACCCAGTACTTC. Translation gives CASSVEVHQETQYF.

This clonotype was detected ten times or more. An end of the junction differs from the germline gene, which may be a read error. The chain combines TRBV5-1 with TRBJ2-7, with D perhaps given as TRBD1 or TRBD2 (5 bases each). Germline values: CDR1 SGHRS, CDR2 YFSETQ. The CDR3 consists of 13 residues. CDR3 region: CASSFGTDYEQYF. Here the CDR3 DNA reads TGTGCCAGCAGTTTCGGGACCGATTACGAGCAGTACTTC.

This clonotype was detected ten times or more. The CDR3 coding sequence is TGCAGTGCTAGAGATCCGGGGACAGTAAATGGCTACACCTTC. It encodes CSARDPGTVNGYTF. V gene TRBV20-1 combines with J gene TRBJ1-2; TRBD1 agrees at 7 bases. Looked up from germline, CDR1 is DFQATT and CDR2 is SNEGSKA (reference sequence). Losses at the gene ends were 0 bases for V and 6 bases for J; bases not matched to a gene: 7. This CDR3 region has 14 residues.

This clonotype was picked up many times. The V call is TRBV6-5, the J call TRBJ2-5; TRBD1 agrees at 7 bases. The CDR3 contains 14 residues. CDR1 MNHEY and CDR2 SVGAGI come from the germline V gene. Trimming cost V 6 bases and J 4 bases; bases outside gene matches: 8. CDR3 DNA sequence: TGTGCCAGCAGCCCACCGTGGGACAGAGAGACCCAGTACTTC. Translating gives CASSPPWDRETQYF.